This T cell receptor beta chain is from a study of T cells in Graves' hyperthyroidism and ophthalmopathy. Clinicians diagnosed patients from clinical symptoms, serum thyroxine and TRAb, thyroid ultrasound and orbital computed tomography. Blood was drawn at first hyperthyroidism diagnosis, before any ophthalmopathy symptoms. Authors of the study amplified TCR beta CDR3 regions from RNA transcripts. Researchers ran a first-round RT-PCR on the TCR CDR3 using the HTBI primer set. TCRdb reprocessed the multiplex PCR reads with MiXCR, giving one entry per CDR3 protein. The sample has 370,000 or so distinct CDR3 sequences; roughly 13% are singletons. The sequence was obtained from a man aged 25 to 45 with Graves' hyperthyroidism that later progressed to Graves' ophthalmopathy. Sequences were obtained from blood.

CDR3 loop: CASSYEGPGNSQHF. CDR3 DNA: TGTGCCAGCAGTTACGAGGGACCCGGAAATTCCCAGCATTTT. J is TRBJ1-5 and V is TRBV6-2 or TRBV6-3, with D tentatively TRBD1 (5 bases). Germline V gene data show CDR1 as MNHEY and CDR2 as SVGEGT. The CDR3 loop spans 14 amino acids. V was cut by 2 bases and J by 11 bases, with 16 bases left in between.